A single sample gave rise to the 14 T cell receptor beta chains below, sequenced in a study of cytomegalovirus exposure and HLA in healthy donors (dated 2017 in TCRdb). Library preparation employed the immunoSEQ multiplex PCR assay. A mixture of 60 forward primers for TCR Vbeta segments and 13 reverse primers for TCR Jbeta segments was used in the multiplex PCR. Entries here come from immuneACCESS through TCRdb and include only in-frame sequences with V and J called. Some clones fail to appear in such tables; in the studies checked, an unresolved V gene covers under half of the shortfall, and the cause of the remainder is unknown. This sample's table has entries for approximately 110,000 clones. The top ten clonotypes cover 2% to 2.5% of the sample. The specimen sequenced was PBMCs. Receptors originate from a man aged 35 to 55 in good health and CMV-seronegative.

This chain links TRBV9 with TRBJ2-1, with TRBD2 matching over 13 bases. The CDR3 has 17 residues. V shed 0 bases and J 5 bases; nucleotides not matched to a gene: 5. CDR1 is SGDLS, CDR2 YYNGEE, per germline. The CDR3 spells CASSVGTSGSGHNEQFF. The CDR3 DNA is TGTGCCAGCAGCGTAGGGACTAGCGGGAGTGGGCACAATGAGCAGTTCTTC.

The chain combines TRBV10-2 with TRBJ2-3; 7 bases align to TRBD2. The CDR3 has 16 residues. CDR1 and CDR2 (germline): WSHSY, SAAADI. J lost 6 bases, V lost 2 bases, and 11 bases had no gene match. The CDR3 protein is CASSEVVYGRRDTQYF. CDR3 bases: TGCGCCAGCAGTGAGGTTGTCTACGGGAGGAGGGATACGCAGTATTTT.

The gene calls are TRBV4-1 and TRBJ1-1; D unclear. V dropped 1 base and J dropped 0 bases, with 18 bases sitting between them. Looked up from germline, CDR1 is MGHRA and CDR2 is YSYEKL. This CDR3 comprises 18 residues. CDR3 protein: CASSQAGGVGRMNTEAFF. Written as DNA, the CDR3 is TGCGCCAGCAGCCAAGCGGGCGGGGTCGGTAGGATGAACACTGAAGCTTTCTTT.

This chain uses TRBV7-9 with TRBJ2-7; D is unclear. Trimming removed 2 bases at V and 0 bases at J, with 8 bases between. CDR1 SEHNR and CDR2 FQNEAQ come from the germline V gene (reference sequence). This CDR3 spans 14 amino acids. The CDR3 region is CASSLFESSYEQYF. CDR3 coding DNA: TGTGCCAGCAGCTTATTCGAGAGCTCCTACGAGCAGTACTTC.

V is TRBV25-1 and J is TRBJ1-3; D is uncertain. The V end was cut by 1 base, the J end by 4 bases, with 11 bases between. This CDR3 spans 15 amino acids. CDR1 is MGHDK and CDR2 is SYGVNS in the germline V gene. The CDR3 sequence is CASSESRGGGNTIYF. In nucleotides, the CDR3 is TGTGCCAGCAGTGAATCCCGGGGTGGCGGAAACACCATATATTTT.

This chain connects TRBV5-1 to TRBJ2-5; 7 positions agree with TRBD2. J was trimmed by 5 bases and V by 5 bases; bases with no gene match: 6. CDR3 size: 13 residues. The germline gives CDR1 SGHRS, CDR2 YFSETQ. In DNA form, the CDR3 reads TGCGCCAGCAGAATCGCGGGAGAGGAGACCCAGTACTTC. Its protein product is CASRIAGEETQYF. Using reference TRBV5-1 and TRBJ2-5 for the parts outside the CDR3, the full variable domain is KAGVTQTPRYLIKTRGQQVTLSCSPISGHRSVSWYQQTPGQGLQFLFEYFSETQRNKGNFPGRFSGRQFSNSRSEMNVSTLELGDSALYLCASRIAGEETQYFGPGTRLLVL.

The chain combines TRBV7-7 with TRBJ2-7; D remains ambiguous. The CDR3 loop spans 12 amino acids. Germline V gives CDR1 SSHAT, CDR2 FNYEAQ (reference sequence). CDR3 nucleotides: TGTGCTATCCCCGACCGAGCGAATGAGCAGTACTTC. The encoded protein is CAIPDRANEQYF.

The rearrangement uses TRBV29-1 and TRBJ1-1; D remains ambiguous. V was pared by 3 bases and J by 11 bases, with 10 bases between. Germline V gene lookup returns CDR1 SQVTM and CDR2 ANQGSEA. This CDR3 has 10 amino acids. CDR3 coding DNA: TGCAGCGTTGACCCCACGAGTGCTTTCTTT. It yields the protein CSVDPTSAFF.

The chain joins TRBV7-3 to TRBJ2-7; 7 nucleotides line up with TRBD1. The CDR3 is made up of 15 amino acids. Germline values: CDR1 SGHTA, CDR2 FQGTGA. The V and J ends lost 5 bases and 1 base, in that order; junction bases with no gene match: 8. CDR3 in amino acids: CASSTRQGPSYEQYF. The DNA for the CDR3 is TGTGCCAGCAGCACCCGACAGGGACCTTCCTACGAGCAGTACTTC.

This sequence joins TRBV5-4 and TRBJ1-1; 7 bases are a match to TRBD1. V shed 5 bases, J shed 1 base, and the junction held 8 bases outside the gene matches. The CDR3 totals 15 residues. Per germline, CDR1 SGHNT and CDR2 YYREEE (reference sequence). The CDR3 sequence: CASRSAGGTNTEAFF. The CDR3 nucleotides read TGTGCCAGCAGGTCTGCAGGGGGTACGAACACTGAAGCTTTCTTT.

The gene calls are TRBV25-1 and TRBJ1-2, with D unclear. V lost 1 base, J lost 1 base, and 10 bases lay in between. The CDR3 spans 15 residues. The germline V gene has CDR1 MGHDK and CDR2 SYGVNS. CDR3 protein: CASSESGGINYGYTF. The CDR3, as DNA: TGTGCCAGCAGTGAATCAGGAGGTATTAACTATGGCTACACCTTC.

The chain uses TRBV7-9 and TRBJ1-3; no clear D gene. CDR1 is SEHNR, CDR2 FQNEAQ, per germline (reference sequence). Deletions cut 4 bases from V and 2 bases from J, with 12 bases between. CDR3 length: 15 amino acids. The CDR3 loop is CASSSNKGAGNTIYF. CDR3 DNA sequence: TGTGCCAGCAGCTCAAACAAAGGAGCTGGAAACACCATATATTTT. Looking up the rest from reference TRBV7-9 and TRBJ1-3 gives the full variable domain: DTGVSQNPRHKITKRGQNVTFRCDPISEHNRLYWYRQTLGQGPEFLTYFQNEAQLEKSRLLSDRFSAERPKGSFSTLEIQRTEQGDSAMYLCASSSNKGAGNTIYFGEGSWLTVV.

The rearrangement uses TRBV5-1 and TRBJ1-3, with D perhaps TRBD1 (6 bases). The CDR3 spans 20 residues. Trimming pared 4 bases from V and 0 bases from J, leaving 26 bases between. Looked up from germline, CDR1 is SGHRS and CDR2 is YFSETQ. The CDR3, as DNA: TGCGCCAGCAGCGAGGGTACAGGGCAACGGGCCATGATCTCTGGAAACACCATATATTTT. Residues: CASSEGTGQRAMISGNTIYF.

The V gene is TRBV7-9, the J gene TRBJ2-2, with TRBD2 matching 14 bases. This CDR3 is built from 16 residues. J lost 3 bases, V lost 5 bases, and 2 bases had no gene match. Germline V lookup: CDR1 SEHNR, CDR2 FQNEAQ (reference sequence). The CDR3 coding sequence is TGTGCCAGCAGCCGGGGACTAGCGGGAGACACCGGGGAGCTGTTTTTT. Encoded protein: CASSRGLAGDTGELFF.